Shown below are 5 T cell receptor beta chains from a single sample sequenced in a study of blood T cell repertoires in COVID-19. Profiled with immunoSEQ multiplex PCR; TCRdb holds only in-frame clones, not every one. The profile shows under 300,000 clones, roughly 86% of them singletons. Sample: peripheral blood. The receptors come from a man aged 18 to 29 with active or convalescent COVID-19.

The gene calls are TRBV6-6 and TRBJ2-3; 8 nucleotides match TRBD2. This CDR3 has 13 residues. Trimming removed 5 bases from V and 6 bases from J; junction bases left unmatched: 4. Germline V gene data show CDR1 as MNHNY and CDR2 as SVGAGI (reference sequence). This CDR3 reads CASSPGGSDTQYF. CDR3 nucleotide sequence: TGTGCCAGCAGTCCGGGGGGGTCGGATACGCAGTATTTT.

The rearrangement uses TRBV11-3 and TRBJ1-1; D gene unclear. Germline CDR1 SGHNT, CDR2 YENEEA. V shed 5 bases and J shed 1 base, with 8 bases lying between them. This CDR3 has 13 residues. DNA for the CDR3: TGTGCCAGCAGCCGAGAGAAGAACACTGAAGCTTTCTTT. This codes for CASSREKNTEAFF.

V and J are TRBV7-2 and TRBJ1-2; maybe TRBD1 (5 bases). V was cut by 1 base and J by 5 bases, with 11 bases left in between. CDR3 length: 14 amino acids. CDR1 is SGHTA, CDR2 FQGNSA, per germline. CDR3 in DNA: TGTGCCAGCAGCTTAGACAGGAGACATTATGGCTACACCTTC. The encoded protein is CASSLDRRHYGYTF.

The chain joins TRBV24-1 to TRBJ2-7; the match to TRBD1 covers 9 bases. This CDR3 is built from 15 residues. Germline CDR1 and CDR2: KGHDR and SFDVKD. The J segment lost 2 bases and the V segment lost 3 bases, leaving 4 bases of the junction unmatched. The CDR3, as DNA: TGTGCCACCAGTGATCCGGGACAGGGTACCTACGAGCAGTACTTC. Protein product: CATSDPGQGTYEQYF.

This clone occurred once. The gene calls are TRBV24-1 and TRBJ2-1; maybe TRBD1 (6 bases). V was clipped by 4 bases and J by 10 bases, with 16 bases between them. Germline CDR1 is KGHDR and CDR2 is SFDVKD. CDR3 size: 14 residues. This CDR3 reads CATSDPNTDREQFF. The CDR3 DNA reads as TGTGCCACCAGTGACCCCAATACCGACAGGGAGCAGTTCTTC.